Below, 11 T cell receptor beta chains from the same sample are listed, as sequenced in a study of blood T cell repertoires in COVID-19. Here immunoSEQ multiplex PCR was the method, and the copy in TCRdb shows in-frame clones only, minus some. The data show 120,000 to 150,000 clones, roughly 84% seen once. The sample taken for sequencing was PBMCs or T cells enriched from blood (not recorded which). Source of these receptors: a woman in her forties or fifties who had been exposed to COVID-19.

CDR3 residues: CASGLAPKGQSSLAGAGELFF. The CDR3 DNA is TGTGCTAGTGGTTTGGCCCCCAAGGGACAGAGTTCACTAGCGGGAGCCGGGGAGCTGTTTTTT. This rearrangement joins TRBV12-5 to TRBJ2-2; 11 bases agree with TRBD2. The CDR3 runs 21 residues. The J segment lost 6 bases and the V segment lost 1 base, leaving 19 bases of the junction unmatched. Germline CDR1 reads LGHNT; CDR2 reads FRNRAP.

The genes are TRBV5-1 and TRBJ2-7, with TRBD1 matching over 7 bases. The CDR3 runs to 14 residues. Germline CDR1 reads SGHRS; CDR2 reads YFSETQ. J was trimmed by 0 bases and V by 5 bases; bases with no gene match: 5. As DNA, the CDR3 is TGCGCCAGCAGACCCAGGGGGAGCTCCTACGAGCAGTACTTC. Residues: CASRPRGSSYEQYF.

This chain joins TRBV19 and TRBJ1-2; D is possibly TRBD1 (5 bases). The CDR3 contains 15 residues. CDR1 is LNHDA and CDR2 is SQIVND in the germline V gene (reference sequence). Trimming cost V 3 bases and J 7 bases, with 18 bases left between them. DNA for the CDR3: TGTGCCAGTAGTATCGTCGGGGGTCTTTTGTCTGGCTACACCTTC. This gives the protein CASSIVGGLLSGYTF.

This chain uses TRBV4-1 with TRBJ2-2, with 9 bases lining up with TRBD2. The length of the CDR3 is 19 residues. The J segment lost 5 bases and the V segment lost 1 base, leaving 14 bases of the junction unmatched. CDR1 and CDR2 (germline): MGHRA, YSYEKL. The CDR3 DNA reads TGCGCCAGCAGCCAAGGACCAGCGGGAGGCCCGCACGGGACCGGGGAGCTGTTTTTT. Amino acid sequence: CASSQGPAGGPHGTGELFF.

The chain employs TRBV18 and TRBJ1-5; 7 bases are shared with TRBD1. The CDR3 spans 15 residues. Germline CDR1 reads KGHSH; CDR2 reads LQKENI. V lost 3 bases to trimming and J lost 0 bases; unmatched junction nucleotides: 2. As DNA, the CDR3 is TGTGCCAGCTCACCGCGGGACAGTAGCAATCAGCCCCAGCATTTT. It yields the protein CASSPRDSSNQPQHF.

Details on this clone: Distinct nucleotide sequences in the sample also encode this CDR3. The genes are TRBV7-9 and TRBJ1-1, with D possibly matching TRBD1 (6 bases). The V and J ends lost 3 bases and 0 bases respectively, with 8 bases between them. The germline V gene encodes CDR1 SEHNR and CDR2 FQNEAQ (reference sequence). CDR3 length equals 14 residues. The CDR3 reads CASSFRGLNTEAFF. The CDR3 nucleotides read TGTGCCAGCAGCTTCAGGGGCTTGAACACTGAAGCTTTCTTT.

The chain recombines TRBV16 with TRBJ2-7, with 9 bases matching TRBD1. The CDR3 runs 13 residues. The J segment lost 6 bases and the V segment lost 8 bases, leaving 8 bases of the junction unmatched. CDR1 and CDR2 (germline): KGHSY, FQNENV. The CDR3 nucleotides are TGTGCCAGCGGATGGACAGGGGATGCCGAGCAGTACTTC. The encoded protein is CASGWTGDAEQYF. Using reference TRBV16 and TRBJ2-7 for the parts outside the CDR3, the full variable domain is GEEVAQTPKHLVRGEGQKAKLYCAPIKGHSYVFWYQQVLKNEFKFLISFQNENVFDETGMPKERFSAKCLPNSPCSLEIQATKLEDSAVYFCASGWTGDAEQYFGPGTRLTVT.

This clone has more than one count but fewer than ten. The chain links TRBV5-1 to TRBJ2-7; 13 bases are a match to TRBD2. Trimming removed 0 bases from V and 3 bases from J; junction bases left unmatched: 0. Looked up from germline, CDR1 is SGHRS and CDR2 is YFSETQ. The CDR3 loop spans 15 amino acids. CDR3 residues: CASSLGTSGSYEQYF. In DNA, the CDR3 is TGCGCCAGCAGCTTGGGGACTAGCGGGAGCTACGAGCAGTACTTC.

This clone was seen once. The J gene is TRBJ1-5, the V gene TRBV28; D is perhaps TRBD1 (6 bases). This CDR3 spans 15 amino acids. Germline lookup yields CDR1 MDHEN and CDR2 SYDVKM. Trimming removed 5 bases from V and 0 bases from J, with 11 bases in between. CDR3 in amino acids: CASSPPRGSNQPQHF. DNA of the CDR3: TGTGCCAGCAGTCCCCCCAGGGGTAGCAATCAGCCCCAGCATTTT.

This clone was detected once. This chain links TRBV5-3 with TRBJ2-7, with 8 nucleotides matching TRBD1. TRBV5-3 is noted as an ORF with a role that remains uncertain. CDR3 size: 13 residues. Trimming took 3 bases from V and 6 from J; bases not matched to a gene: 5. CDR3 coding DNA: TGTGCCAGAAGCTGGAACAGGGGGTCCGAGCAGTACTTC. The encoded protein is CARSWNRGSEQYF.

J is TRBJ2-5 and V is TRBV19, with TRBD2 as a possible D gene (6 bases). The CDR3 spans 15 residues. V gave up 0 bases and J gave up 4 bases, with 12 bases separating them. The germline V gene has CDR1 LNHDA and CDR2 SQIVND (reference sequence). The chain's CDR3 is CASSIDPTRIETQYF. The CDR3 DNA reads TGTGCCAGTAGTATAGATCCGACTAGAATAGAGACCCAGTACTTC.